The source of this T cell receptor (beta chain) is a study of cytomegalovirus exposure and HLA in healthy donors. Study-wide results and caveats: The authors enumerated 180 or so TCR beta chains as linked to cytomegalovirus. In a later analysis, at a false discovery rate of 0.05, about 17,000 TCR beta sequences matched HLA alleles.

This CDR3 comprises 13 residues. Germline loops: CDR1 SGHAT, CDR2 FQNNGV. V was clipped by 0 bases and J by 7 bases, with 7 bases between them. The primer mix had 60 Vbeta and 13 Jbeta primers. The repertoire was sequenced with immunoSEQ multiplex PCR; TCRdb's copy has only in-frame clones and lacks some. The repertoire consists of around 190,000 clones, with about 77% occurring once and the leading ten covering nearly 3%. With regard to this clone: Its antigen is as yet unknown.

The TCR originated in a woman in her thirties in good health and CMV-seronegative. The V call is TRBV11-2, the J call TRBJ2-1; D gene ambiguous. Sequencing input: PBMCs. The CDR3: CASSLDIRNEQFF. CDR3 DNA: TGTGCCAGCAGCTTAGATATCCGGAATGAGCAGTTCTTC.